This T cell receptor (beta chain) was captured by sequencing in a study of blood T cell repertoires in COVID-19. At the level of the study: Researchers got acute and convalescent COVID-19 samples from the United States, Italy and Spain.

Profiling relied on immunoSEQ multiplex PCR, and the TCRdb table lists in-frame clones only, not all of them. The table records about 310,000 clones, about 88% of them present only once. Two negative PCRs, clearance, or symptom resolution had been documented for recovered Cohort 3 donors. The CDR3 has 15 amino acids. Per germline, CDR1 SGHVS and CDR2 FQNEAQ. Trimming cost V 5 bases and J 4 bases; bases outside gene matches: 6. The chain uses TRBV7-8 and TRBJ1-3; 9 bases line up with TRBD1. The sequencing input was PBMCs or T cells enriched from blood (not recorded which). This receptor was taken from a woman aged 40 to 49 who had recovered from COVID-19. The CDR3: CASSVWDRAGNTIYF. In nucleotides, the CDR3 is TGTGCCAGCAGCGTATGGGACAGGGCGGGAAACACCATATATTTT. Filled out from reference TRBV7-8 and TRBJ1-3, the complete variable domain reads GAGVSQSPRYKVAKRGQDVALRCDPISGHVSLFWYQQALGQGPEFLTYFQNEAQLDKSGLPSDRFFAERPEGSVSTLKIQRTQQEDSAVYLCASSVWDRAGNTIYFGEGSWLTVV.